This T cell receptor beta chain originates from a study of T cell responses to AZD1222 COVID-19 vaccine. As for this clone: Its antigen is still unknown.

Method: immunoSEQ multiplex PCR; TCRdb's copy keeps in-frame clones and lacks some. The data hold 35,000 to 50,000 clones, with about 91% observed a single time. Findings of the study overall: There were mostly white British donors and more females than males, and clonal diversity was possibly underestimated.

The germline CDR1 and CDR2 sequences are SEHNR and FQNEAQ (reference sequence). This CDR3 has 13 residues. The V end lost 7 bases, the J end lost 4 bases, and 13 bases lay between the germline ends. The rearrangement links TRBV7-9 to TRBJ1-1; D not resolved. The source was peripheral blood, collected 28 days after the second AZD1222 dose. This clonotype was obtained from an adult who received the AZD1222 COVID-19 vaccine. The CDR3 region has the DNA TGTGCCAGCAACCCGGGCCTGGGCACTGAAGCTTTCTTT. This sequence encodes CASNPGLGTEAFF.